The text below deals with one T cell receptor beta chain. The tissue used was unsorted bulk material of roughly 17-34 mg. RNA and DNA were co-extracted from it with the AllPrep DNA/RNA mini kit. The study sampled five separate regions from each tumor. Starting from 500 ng of total RNA, TCR beta cDNA was produced with a primer in the constant region. TCR beta libraries came from three nested multiplex PCR rounds using slightly modified ARM-PCR. TRBV1-TRBV30 forward primers paired with a C-beta reverse primer were used in the first two PCR rounds, which ran approximately 10 cycles each. TCRdb re-analysed the multiplex PCR reads in MiXCR, keeping a single row per CDR3 protein. The sample holds more than 70,000 distinct CDR3 sequences, 72% seen once. The record originates from a study of tumor-infiltrating lymphocytes in primary liver carcinoma. The CDR3 totals 13 residues. Deletions cut 10 bases from V and 8 bases from J, with 17 bases between. From germline, CDR1 is ENHRY and CDR2 SYGVKD.

The chain links TRBV10-3 to TRBJ2-2; perhaps TRBD1 as D (5 bases). The specimen was liver tumor tissue from sampling region 1. Sample subset: tumor region T1, superior pole. The origin of this receptor is a man aged 35-49 years with primary liver carcinoma and hepatitis B virus infection. The CDR3 loop is CASTGWNSGELFF. In DNA, the CDR3 is TGTGCCAGTACAGGCTGGAACAGTGGGGAGCTGTTTTTT.